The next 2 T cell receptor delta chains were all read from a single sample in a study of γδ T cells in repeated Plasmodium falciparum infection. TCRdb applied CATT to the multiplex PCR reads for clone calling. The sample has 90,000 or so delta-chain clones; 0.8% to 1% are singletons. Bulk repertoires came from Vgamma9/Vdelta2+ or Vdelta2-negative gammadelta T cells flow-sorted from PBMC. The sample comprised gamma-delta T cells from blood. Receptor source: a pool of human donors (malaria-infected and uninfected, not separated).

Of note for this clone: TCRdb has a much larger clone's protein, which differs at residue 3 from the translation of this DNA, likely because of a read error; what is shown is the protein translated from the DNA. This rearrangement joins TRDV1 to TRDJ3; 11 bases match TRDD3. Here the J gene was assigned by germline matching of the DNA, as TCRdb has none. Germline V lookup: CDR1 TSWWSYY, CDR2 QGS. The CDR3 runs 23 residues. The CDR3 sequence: CAPGERSLLGLGDTVWDTRQMFF. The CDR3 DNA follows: TGTGCTCCTGGGGAAAGGTCCCTCTTGGGTCTGGGGGATACAGTCTGGGACACCCGACAGATGTTTTTC.

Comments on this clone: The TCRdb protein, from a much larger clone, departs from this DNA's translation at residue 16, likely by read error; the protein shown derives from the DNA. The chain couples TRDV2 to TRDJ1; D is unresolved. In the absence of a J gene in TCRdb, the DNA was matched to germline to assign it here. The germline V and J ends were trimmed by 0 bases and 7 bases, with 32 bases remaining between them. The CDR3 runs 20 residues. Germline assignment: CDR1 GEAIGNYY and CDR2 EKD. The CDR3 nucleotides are TGTGCCTGTGACACCATCCTGGCCAGCCCCCAAAACTACTACGGCGCTAAACTCATCTTT. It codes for CACDTILASPQNYYGAKLIF.